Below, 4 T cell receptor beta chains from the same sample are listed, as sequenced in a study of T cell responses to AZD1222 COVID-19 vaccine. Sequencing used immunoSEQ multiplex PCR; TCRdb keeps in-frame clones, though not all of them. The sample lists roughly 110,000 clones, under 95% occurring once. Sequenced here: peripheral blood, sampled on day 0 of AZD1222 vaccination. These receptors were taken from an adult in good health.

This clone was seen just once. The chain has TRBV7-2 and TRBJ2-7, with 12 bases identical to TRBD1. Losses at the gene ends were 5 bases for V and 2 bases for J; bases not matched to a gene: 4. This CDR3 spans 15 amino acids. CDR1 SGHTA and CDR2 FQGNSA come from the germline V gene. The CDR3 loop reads CASSLGQGAPYEQYF. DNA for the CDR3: TGTGCCAGCAGCCTGGGACAGGGGGCTCCCTACGAGCAGTACTTC.

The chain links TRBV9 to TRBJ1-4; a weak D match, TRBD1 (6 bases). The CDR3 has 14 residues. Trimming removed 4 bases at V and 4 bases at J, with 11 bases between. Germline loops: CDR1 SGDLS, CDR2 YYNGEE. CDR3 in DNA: TGTGCCAGCAGCCGGGGGCACGATAATGAAAAACTGTTTTTT. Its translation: CASSRGHDNEKLFF.

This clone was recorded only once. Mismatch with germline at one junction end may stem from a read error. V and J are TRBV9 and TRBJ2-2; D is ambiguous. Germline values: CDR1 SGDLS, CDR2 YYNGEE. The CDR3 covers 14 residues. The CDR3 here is CASNVGTNTGELFF. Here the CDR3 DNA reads TGTGCCAGCAACGTAGGCACGAACACCGGGGAGCTGTTTTTT.

The CDR3 DNA reads as TGTGCCAGCAGCTCGACTCGACCCAACACTGAAGCTTTCTTT. It codes for CASSSTRPNTEAFF. J is TRBJ1-1 and V is TRBV7-2, with D unresolved. Looked up from germline, CDR1 is SGHTA and CDR2 is FQGNSA. The V and J ends lost 4 bases and 2 bases respectively, with 11 bases between them. This CDR3 contains 14 residues.